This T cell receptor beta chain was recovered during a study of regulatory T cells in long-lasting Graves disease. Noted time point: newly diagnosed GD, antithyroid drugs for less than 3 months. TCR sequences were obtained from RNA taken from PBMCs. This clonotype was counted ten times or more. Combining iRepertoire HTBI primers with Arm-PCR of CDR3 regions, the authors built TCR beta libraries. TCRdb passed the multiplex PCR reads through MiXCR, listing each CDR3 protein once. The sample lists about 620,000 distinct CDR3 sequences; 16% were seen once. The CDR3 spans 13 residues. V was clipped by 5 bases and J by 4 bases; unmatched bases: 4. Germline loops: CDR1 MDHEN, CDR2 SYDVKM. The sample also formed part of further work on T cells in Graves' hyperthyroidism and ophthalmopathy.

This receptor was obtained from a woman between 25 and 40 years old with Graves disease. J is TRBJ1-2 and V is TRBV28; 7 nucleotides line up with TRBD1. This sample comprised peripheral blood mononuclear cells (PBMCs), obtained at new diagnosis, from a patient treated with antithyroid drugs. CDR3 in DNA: TGTGCCAGCAGTCCCACAGGGGCCTATGGCTACACCTTC. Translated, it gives CASSPTGAYGYTF.